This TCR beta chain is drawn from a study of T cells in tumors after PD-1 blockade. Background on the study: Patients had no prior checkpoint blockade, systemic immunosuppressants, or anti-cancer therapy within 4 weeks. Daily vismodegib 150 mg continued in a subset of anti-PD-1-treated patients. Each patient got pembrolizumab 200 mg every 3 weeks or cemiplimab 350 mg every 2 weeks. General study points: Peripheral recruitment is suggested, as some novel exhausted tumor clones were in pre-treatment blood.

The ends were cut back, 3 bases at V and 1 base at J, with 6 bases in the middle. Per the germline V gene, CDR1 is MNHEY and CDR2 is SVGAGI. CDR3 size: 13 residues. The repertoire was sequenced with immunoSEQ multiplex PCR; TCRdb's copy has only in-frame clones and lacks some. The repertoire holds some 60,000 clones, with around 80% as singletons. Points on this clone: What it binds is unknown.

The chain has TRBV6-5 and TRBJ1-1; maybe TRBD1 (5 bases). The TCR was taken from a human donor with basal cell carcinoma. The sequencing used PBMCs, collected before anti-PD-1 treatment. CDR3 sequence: CASSYTGNTEAFF. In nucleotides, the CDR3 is TGTGCCAGCAGTTATACAGGGAACACTGAAGCTTTCTTT.